Presented here are 13 T cell receptor beta chains from one specimen sequenced in a study of shared clonotypes between healthy human individuals. The data were produced by immunoSEQ multiplex PCR, yet TCRdb's version contains in-frame clones alone and is incomplete. The repertoire includes about 2.3 million clones, about 90% of them detected once, and approximately 0.39% sits in the top ten. Sequenced material: naive CD4+ T cells from PBMCs. Described subset: CD45RA+ positively selected. All receptors come from a man aged 18 to 30 in good health. Some clones in this sample may be carry-over from other donors' samples.

The chain combines TRBV28 with TRBJ2-1, with 9 bases aligning to TRBD2. Losses at the gene ends were 5 bases for V and 5 bases for J; bases not matched to a gene: 13. This CDR3 comprises 17 residues. Germline V gene lookup returns CDR1 MDHEN and CDR2 SYDVKM. The CDR3 DNA reads as TGTGCCAGCAGTCCAAATTACGGGGCGGGAGGGCACAATGAGCAGTTCTTC. As protein: CASSPNYGAGGHNEQFF.

The chain recombines TRBV10-3 with TRBJ2-3; 8 bases match TRBD2. Per germline, CDR1 ENHRY and CDR2 SYGVKD. J was trimmed by 4 bases and V by 11 bases; bases with no gene match: 8. CDR3 length: 13 residues. The chain's CDR3 is CAVAGREADTQYF. For the CDR3, the DNA is TGTGCCGTAGCGGGGAGAGAGGCAGATACGCAGTATTTT.

In regard to this clone: The sample carries other DNA sequences with the same CDR3. This rearrangement joins TRBV7-9 to TRBJ1-2; D gene unclear. V shed 1 base and J shed 1 base, with 4 bases lying between them. The germline gives CDR1 SEHNR, CDR2 FQNEAQ (reference sequence). The CDR3 totals 13 residues. The CDR3 spells CASSLGDNYGYTF. CDR3 DNA sequence: TGTGCCAGCAGCTTAGGGGATAACTATGGCTACACCTTC.

Worth noting for this clone: This sample includes further DNA sequences coding for the same CDR3. The genes are TRBV19 and TRBJ1-2; D not resolved. V gave up 6 bases and J gave up 1 base, with 6 bases separating them. The CDR3 is 12 amino acids. Germline CDR1 and CDR2: LNHDA and SQIVND (reference sequence). For the CDR3, the DNA is TGTGCCAGTAGACGGATTAACTATGGCTACACCTTC. It specifies CASRRINYGYTF.

V and J are TRBV6-6 and TRBJ1-1; D is unclear. The CDR3 is made up of 11 amino acids. Trimming cost V 7 bases and J 10 bases, with 13 bases left between them. Germline V gene data show CDR1 as MNHNY and CDR2 as SVGAGI (reference sequence). CDR3 nucleotides: TGTGCCAGCATGCGTGTATGGAGAGCTTTCTTT. This gives the protein CASMRVWRAFF.

The V and J genes are TRBV10-3 and TRBJ2-7; 8 nucleotides align to TRBD1. Germline V gives CDR1 ENHRY, CDR2 SYGVKD. CDR3 length equals 13 residues. V shed 8 bases and J 2 bases; nucleotides not matched to a gene: 5. The CDR3 loop reads CAIGTGSTYEQYF. CDR3 coding DNA: TGTGCCATCGGGACAGGATCAACCTACGAGCAGTACTTC.

This rearrangement joins TRBV30 to TRBJ2-3; D gene ambiguous. CDR3 size: 13 residues. V lost 1 base, J lost 2 bases, and 7 bases lay in between. Germline V gene data show CDR1 as GTSNPN and CDR2 as SVGIG (reference sequence). The CDR3: CAWSGRPTDTQYF. The DNA for the CDR3 is TGTGCCTGGAGTGGTCGGCCCACAGATACGCAGTATTTT.

The rearrangement uses TRBV10-3 and TRBJ2-2, with 8 bases lining up with TRBD1. The V gene's germline CDR1 is ENHRY and CDR2 SYGVKD. Losses at the gene ends were 6 bases for V and 4 bases for J; bases not matched to a gene: 7. The length of the CDR3 is 15 residues. CDR3 coding DNA: TGTGCCATCAGCTCAGCCGACAGGGGCACCGGGGAGCTGTTTTTT. Encoded protein: CAISSADRGTGELFF.

Only one count was recorded for this clone. This rearrangement joins TRBV27 to TRBJ2-5; D remains unclear. Germline V gives CDR1 MNHEY, CDR2 SMNVEV (reference sequence). Between the trimmed V and J ends, which lost 5 bases and 7 bases, there was a span of 11 bases. CDR3 length: 12 residues. The CDR3 bases are TGTGCCAGCAGTACCACTTCAGGGACCCAGTACTTC. As protein: CASSTTSGTQYF.

V usage is TRBV29-1 and J usage is TRBJ2-3; the match to TRBD2 covers 10 bases. Germline lookup yields CDR1 SQVTM and CDR2 ANQGSEA. The CDR3 spans 12 residues. J was trimmed by 9 bases and V by 7 bases; bases with no gene match: 7. CDR3 nucleotides: TGCAGCGGCGTACGGACTAGCGGAACGCAGTATTTT. It specifies CSGVRTSGTQYF.

The chain joins TRBV6-1 to TRBJ2-2; 7 nucleotides match TRBD1. Germline CDR1 is MNHNS and CDR2 is SASEGT. After removal of 10 bases from V and 6 bases from J, the junction contained 8 bases not matched to a gene. The CDR3 is made up of 13 amino acids. CDR3 coding DNA: TGTGCCACCGGGGCGACAGGGTCCGGGGAGCTGTTTTTT. It is translated as CATGATGSGELFF.

The chain employs TRBV2 and TRBJ2-3; 8 bases are shared with TRBD2. J lost 4 bases, V lost 10 bases, and 13 bases had no gene match. The CDR3 sequence is 15 residues long. Looked up from germline, CDR1 is SNHLY and CDR2 is FYNNEI. The CDR3 DNA sequence: TGTGCCACCTCCCCTGGAGCGGGAGTGGCAGATACGCAGTATTTT. It translates to CATSPGAGVADTQYF.

This chain links TRBV7-9 with TRBJ2-2; 8 bases fit TRBD1. Trimming at V came to 2 bases and at J to 3 bases, leaving 5 bases not matched to a gene. In germline, CDR1 is SEHNR, CDR2 FQNEAQ (reference sequence). The CDR3 extends over 16 amino acids. CDR3 region: CASSLLTGGHTGELFF. CDR3 DNA sequence: TGTGCCAGCAGCTTACTCACAGGGGGTCACACCGGGGAGCTGTTTTTT. Based on the CDR3 plus reference TRBV7-9 and TRBJ2-2, the full variable domain is DTGVSQNPRHKITKRGQNVTFRCDPISEHNRLYWYRQTLGQGPEFLTYFQNEAQLEKSRLLSDRFSAERPKGSFSTLEIQRTEQGDSAMYLCASSLLTGGHTGELFFGEGSRLTVL.